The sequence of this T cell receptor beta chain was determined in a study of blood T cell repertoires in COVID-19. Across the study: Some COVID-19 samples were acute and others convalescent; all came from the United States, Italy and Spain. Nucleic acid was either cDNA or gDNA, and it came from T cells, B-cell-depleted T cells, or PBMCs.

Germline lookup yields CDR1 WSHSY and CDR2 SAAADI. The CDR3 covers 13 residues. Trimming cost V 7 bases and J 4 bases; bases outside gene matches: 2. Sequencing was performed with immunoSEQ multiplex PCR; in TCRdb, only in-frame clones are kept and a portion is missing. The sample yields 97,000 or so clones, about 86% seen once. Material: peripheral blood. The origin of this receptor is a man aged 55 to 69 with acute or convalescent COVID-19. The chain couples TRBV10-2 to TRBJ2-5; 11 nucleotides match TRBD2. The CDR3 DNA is TGCGCCAGCAAGCTAGCGGGAGGAGAGACCCAGTACTTC. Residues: CASKLAGGETQYF.